The clone carrying this T cell receptor beta chain occurred once. This sample was taken from a study of blood T cell repertoires in COVID-19. For the study at large: Samples came from the United States, Italy and Spain, spanning acute and convalescent COVID-19. Sample material is recorded as cDNA or gDNA derived from T cells, B-cell-depleted T cells, or PBMCs.

The assay was immunoSEQ multiplex PCR, and TCRdb's table has in-frame clones only and misses some. Of some 400,000 clones in the sample, more than 75% were seen once. V lost 3 bases to trimming and J lost 6 bases, with 15 bases between them. Germline V gives CDR1 KGHSH, CDR2 LQKENI. This CDR3 region has 15 residues. Residents of about two dozen US areas, aged about 18 to 95 years, made up the participants. Cohorts were assigned according to the clinical history that participants reported. V is TRBV18 and J is TRBJ1-3, with D perhaps matching TRBD1 (6 bases). The receptor was isolated from a man younger than 45 who had recovered from COVID-19. The sample comprised PBMCs or T cells enriched from blood (not recorded which). This CDR3 is CASSPSSGDENTIYF. The CDR3 DNA sequence: TGTGCCAGCTCACCCTCGTCAGGGGATGAAAACACCATATATTTT.